The T cell receptor beta chain described here comes from a study of T-cell reconstitution after alpha-beta-depleted transplantation in children. Unique molecular identifiers were incorporated when the TCRbeta library was constructed. One entry per CDR3 protein, called by TCRdb with MiXCR from the PCR reads. The sample contains 200,000 to 250,000 distinct CDR3 sequences, around 9.9% of which appear only once. This clonotype has at least ten counts. Its target is unknown. Regarding the study as a whole: Reportedly, alpha-beta T cells present about two months post-transplant originated from several hundred expanded clones of graft origin.

V was pared by 3 bases and J by 10 bases, with 13 bases of the junction left unmatched. The CDR3 is 16 amino acids. This sequence joins TRBV12-3 or TRBV12-4 and TRBJ2-1, with 9 bases fitting TRBD2. The sequenced sample was PBMCs, obtained before TCRalphabeta/CD19-depleted stem cell transplant. The clonotype originates from a child less than two years old with acute myeloid leukemia, due to receive a stem cell transplant. CDR3 residues: CASSFPTSGRGGEQFF. The CDR3 DNA is TGTGCCAGCAGTTTTCCGACTAGCGGCAGGGGGGGGGAGCAGTTCTTC.